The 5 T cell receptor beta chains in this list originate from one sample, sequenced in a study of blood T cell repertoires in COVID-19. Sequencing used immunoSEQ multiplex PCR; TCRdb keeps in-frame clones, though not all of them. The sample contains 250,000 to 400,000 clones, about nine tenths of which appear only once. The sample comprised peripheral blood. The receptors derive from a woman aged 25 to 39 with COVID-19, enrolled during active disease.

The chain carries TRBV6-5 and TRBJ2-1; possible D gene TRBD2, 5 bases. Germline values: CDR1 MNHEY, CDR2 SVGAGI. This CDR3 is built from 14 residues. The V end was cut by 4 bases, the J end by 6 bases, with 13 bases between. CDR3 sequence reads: CASSFQRLGNEQFF. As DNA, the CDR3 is TGTGCCAGCAGTTTCCAGCGGTTGGGCAATGAGCAGTTCTTC.

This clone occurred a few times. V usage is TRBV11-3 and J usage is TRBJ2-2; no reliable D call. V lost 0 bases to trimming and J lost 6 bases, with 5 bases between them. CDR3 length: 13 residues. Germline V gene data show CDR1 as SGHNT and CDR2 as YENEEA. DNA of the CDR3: TGTGCCAGCAGCTTAGAGTCCGCCGGGGAGCTGTTTTTT. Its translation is CASSLESAGELFF.

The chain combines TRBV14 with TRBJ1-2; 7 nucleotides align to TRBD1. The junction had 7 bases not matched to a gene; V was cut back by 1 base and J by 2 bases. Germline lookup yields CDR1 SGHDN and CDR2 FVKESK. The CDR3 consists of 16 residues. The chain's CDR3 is CASSQVGQASNYGYTF. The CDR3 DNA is TGTGCCAGCAGCCAAGTCGGACAGGCTTCAAACTATGGCTACACCTTC.

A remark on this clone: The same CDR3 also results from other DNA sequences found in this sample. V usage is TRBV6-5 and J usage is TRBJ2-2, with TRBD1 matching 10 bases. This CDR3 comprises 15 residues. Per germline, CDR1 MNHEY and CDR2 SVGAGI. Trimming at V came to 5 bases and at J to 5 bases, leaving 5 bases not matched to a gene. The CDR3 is CASSPRTGGTGELFF. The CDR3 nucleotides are TGTGCCAGCAGTCCCCGGACAGGGGGGACCGGGGAGCTGTTTTTT.

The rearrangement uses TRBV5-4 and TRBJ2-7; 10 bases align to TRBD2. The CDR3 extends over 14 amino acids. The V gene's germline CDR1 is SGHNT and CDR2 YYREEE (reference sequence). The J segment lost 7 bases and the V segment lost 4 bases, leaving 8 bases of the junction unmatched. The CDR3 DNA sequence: TGTGCCAGCAGCCCGAGCGGGAGGGTTCGAGAGCAGTACTTC. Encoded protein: CASSPSGRVREQYF.